The 21 T cell receptor beta chains below were found in one sample sequenced in a study of cytomegalovirus exposure and HLA in healthy donors. With 60 Vbeta and 13 Jbeta primers, the PCR was carried out. Profiled with immunoSEQ multiplex PCR; TCRdb holds only in-frame clones, not every one. Here the sample spans 110,000 to 150,000 clones, around 77% being singletons. The sample taken for sequencing was PBMCs. These receptors were obtained from a woman in her forties or fifties in good health and CMV-seronegative.

The chain uses TRBV9 and TRBJ1-6; 7 positions match TRBD1. This CDR3 comprises 18 residues. The germline V gene has CDR1 SGDLS and CDR2 YYNGEE. The V and J ends lost 0 bases and 8 bases, in that order; junction bases with no gene match: 14. The CDR3 spells CASSVEGRPTGDDSPLHF. The CDR3, as DNA: TGTGCCAGCAGCGTAGAGGGGCGGCCTACAGGGGACGATTCACCCCTCCACTTT.

The rearrangement joins TRBV6-1 to TRBJ1-1; TRBD1 is a possible D gene (6 bases). Germline V gene data show CDR1 as MNHNS and CDR2 as SASEGT. Trimming stripped 1 base from V and 5 bases from J, with 17 bases between. CDR3 size: 16 residues. In DNA form, the CDR3 reads TGTGCCAGCAGTGAAGTATTTTCAGGGGTGGGGACTGAAGCTTTCTTT. As protein: CASSEVFSGVGTEAFF.

The J gene is TRBJ2-1, the V gene TRBV11-3; TRBD2 agrees at 9 bases. Germline V gene sequence: CDR1 SGHNT, CDR2 YENEEA. The trim removed 4 bases at V and 3 bases at J, leaving 4 bases unmatched. The CDR3 length is 15 residues. CDR3 DNA: TGTGCCAGCAGCTACCTAGCGGGGAGCTACAATGAGCAGTTCTTC. Amino acid sequence: CASSYLAGSYNEQFF. Based on the CDR3 plus reference TRBV11-3 and TRBJ2-1, the full variable domain is EAGVVQSPRYKIIEKKQPVAFWCNPISGHNTLYWYLQNLGQGPELLIRYENEEAVDDSQLPKDRFSAERLKGVDSTLKIQPAELGDSAVYLCASSYLAGSYNEQFFGPGTRLTVL.

The chain carries TRBV2 and TRBJ2-3; possible D gene TRBD2, 6 bases. The germline gives CDR1 SNHLY, CDR2 FYNNEI. V lost 3 bases to trimming and J lost 2 bases, with 15 bases between them. The CDR3 runs 16 residues. The CDR3 DNA reads TGTGCCAGCAGTGATTCCATGGGGGGTACCACAGATACGCAGTATTTT. Protein: CASSDSMGGTTDTQYF.

The CDR3 DNA reads as TGTGCCAGCAGCGACGGGAGGGGGCGCGACTATGGCTACACCTTC. It encodes CASSDGRGRDYGYTF. The chain has TRBV5-4 and TRBJ1-2, with 7 nucleotides matching TRBD1. CDR1 and CDR2 (germline): SGHNT, YYREEE (reference sequence). The junction had 9 bases not matched to a gene; V was cut back by 4 bases and J by 3 bases. The CDR3 runs 15 residues.

The J gene is TRBJ1-6, the V gene TRBV7-8; D may be TRBD1 (5 bases). CDR1 is SGHVS and CDR2 is FQNEAQ in the germline V gene. Trimming removed 5 bases at V and 0 bases at J, with 14 bases between. CDR3 length equals 17 residues. The CDR3 nucleotides read TGTGCCAGCAGCCAACAACCCAGGGTCTCCTATAATTCACCCCTCCACTTT. As protein: CASSQQPRVSYNSPLHF.

The chain carries TRBV12-5 and TRBJ1-6; 8 positions agree with TRBD1. Germline V CDR1 and CDR2: LGHNT, FRNRAP. Trimming took 6 bases from V and 7 from J; bases not matched to a gene: 5. The CDR3 contains 14 residues. CDR3 nucleotides: TGTGCTAGTGGAGACAGGGGATGGAATTCACCCCTCCACTTT. This translates into CASGDRGWNSPLHF.

The J gene is TRBJ1-4, the V gene TRBV18; 9 bases agree with TRBD1. The germline gives CDR1 KGHSH, CDR2 LQKENI. Trimming took 3 bases from V and 7 from J; bases not matched to a gene: 9. The CDR3 loop spans 16 amino acids. This CDR3 reads CASSPNRGQGIEKLFF. CDR3 in DNA: TGTGCCAGCTCACCCAATCGAGGACAGGGGATTGAAAAACTGTTTTTT.

The CDR3 nucleotides read TGTGCCAGCAGCTTAGCCCGGGTTGAGACCGGGGAGCTGTTTTTT. Protein: CASSLARVETGELFF. The chain combines TRBV7-6 with TRBJ2-2, with D uncertain. The germline V and J ends were trimmed by 0 bases and 5 bases, with 10 bases remaining between them. The CDR3 has 15 residues. Germline CDR1 SGHVS, CDR2 FNYEAQ. The full variable domain, in which reference TRBV7-6 and TRBJ2-2 provide the parts outside the CDR3, is GAGVSQSPRYKVTKRGQDVALRCDPISGHVSLYWYRQALGQGPEFLTYFNYEAQQDKSGLPNDRFSAERPEGSISTLTIQRTEQRDSAMYRCASSLARVETGELFFGEGSRLTVL.

This rearrangement joins TRBV4-3 to TRBJ1-2, with 7 bases fitting TRBD1. CDR1 is LGHNA and CDR2 is YSLEER in the germline V gene. The CDR3 spans 16 residues. The trim removed 0 bases at V and 9 bases at J, leaving 13 bases unmatched. Written as DNA, the CDR3 is TGCGCCAGCAGCCAAGATCTCTCGGGGACAGTCCGTAGCTACACCTTC. Translating it yields CASSQDLSGTVRSYTF.

The CDR3 DNA sequence: TGTGCCAGCAAAACAGGGGGCCGCTATGGCTACACCTTC. Its translation is CASKTGGRYGYTF. The chain joins TRBV28 to TRBJ1-2; 9 bases match TRBD1. The CDR3 spans 13 residues. The germline CDR1 and CDR2 sequences are MDHEN and SYDVKM. The V and J ends lost 7 bases and 4 bases, in that order; junction bases with no gene match: 4.

This clone was seen a few times. V is TRBV28 and J is TRBJ2-1; 15 bases are a match to TRBD2. Per the germline V gene, CDR1 is MDHEN and CDR2 is SYDVKM. Trimming took 2 bases from V and 0 from J; bases not matched to a gene: 8. This CDR3 region has 20 residues. The CDR3 reads CASSLPPGTSGGPSYNEQFF. CDR3 bases: TGTGCCAGCAGTTTACCCCCGGGGACTAGCGGGGGGCCCTCCTACAATGAGCAGTTCTTC.

A single count supports this clone. The chain recombines TRBV5-1 with TRBJ2-5; D gene unclear. V lost 10 bases and J 1 base, leaving 14 bases between the germline ends. The CDR3 covers 13 residues. Germline CDR1 and CDR2: SGHRS and YFSETQ. The CDR3 sequence: CAGTSVTQETQYF. CDR3 sequence (DNA): TGCGCCGGCACGAGCGTGACCCAAGAGACCCAGTACTTC.

CDR3 coding DNA: TGCGCCAGCAGCCAGGCGGGACGGACCTCTGGAAACACCATATATTTT. It yields the protein CASSQAGRTSGNTIYF. The J gene is TRBJ1-3, the V gene TRBV4-1; TRBD1 might be the D (5 bases). Germline assignment: CDR1 MGHRA and CDR2 YSYEKL. The CDR3 is 16 amino acids. Trimming took 3 bases from V and 0 from J, leaving 12 bases between them.

The chain uses TRBV19 and TRBJ2-3; a weak D match, TRBD2 (7 bases). V was trimmed by 6 bases and J by 4 bases, leaving 17 bases between them. Germline loops: CDR1 LNHDA, CDR2 SQIVND (reference sequence). The CDR3 totals 15 residues. Here the CDR3 reads CASRRGQGEPDTQYF. The CDR3 nucleotides are TGTGCCAGTAGGCGGGGGCAAGGGGAGCCAGATACGCAGTATTTT. Full variable domain (remainder filled in from reference TRBV19 and TRBJ2-3): DGGITQSPKYLFRKEGQNVTLSCEQNLNHDAMYWYRQDPGQGLRLIYYSQIVNDFQKGDIAEGYSVSREKKESFPLTVTSAQKNPTAFYLCASRRGQGEPDTQYFGPGTRLTVL.

The J gene is TRBJ2-3, the V gene TRBV15; D possibly corresponds to TRBD2 (6 bases). The CDR3 is 15 residues long. V lost 0 bases and J 2 bases, leaving 9 bases between the germline ends. Germline V CDR1 and CDR2: LNHNV, YYDKDF (reference sequence). CDR3 amino acids: CATSRDGGFTDTQYF. CDR3 in DNA: TGTGCCACCAGCAGAGATGGGGGGTTCACAGATACGCAGTATTTT.

The V call is TRBV28, the J call TRBJ1-6; TRBD1 matches 9 bases. Germline V gene lookup returns CDR1 MDHEN and CDR2 SYDVKM. The CDR3 has 15 amino acids. Losses at the gene ends were 3 bases for V and 10 bases for J; bases not matched to a gene: 7. The CDR3 bases are TGTGCCAGCAGTTTCGGGGACAGGGAGGGCTCACCCCTCCACTTT. Residues: CASSFGDREGSPLHF.

The chain uses TRBV5-1 and TRBJ2-1, with D possibly matching TRBD1 (6 bases). Germline values: CDR1 SGHRS, CDR2 YFSETQ. The CDR3 consists of 14 residues. V dropped 1 base and J dropped 7 bases, with 12 bases sitting between them. CDR3 nucleotide sequence: TGCGCCAGCAGCTTGACAACAGGGTCGAATGAGCAGTTCTTC. It is translated as CASSLTTGSNEQFF.

The chain is built from TRBV6-1 and TRBJ1-5; D remains unclear. CDR1 and CDR2 from the germline V gene are MNHNS and SASEGT. The CDR3 has 11 residues. V lost 0 bases and J lost 11, with 5 bases in between. The CDR3 bases are TGTGCCAGCAGTGAAGCCTTGTCCCAGCATTTT. Amino acid sequence: CASSEALSQHF.

The chain has TRBV12-2 and TRBJ1-2. TRBV12-2 is recorded as a pseudogene. The CDR3 sequence is 11 residues long. CDR3 sequence: CNGRGYYGYTF. The DNA of the CDR3 is TGCAATGGGAGGGGGTACTATGGCTACACCTTC.

The DNA for the CDR3 is TGTGCCAGTACCTCATTTGGGCATTCACCCCTCCACTTT. This translates into CASTSFGHSPLHF. This chain links TRBV19 with TRBJ1-6, with D unresolved. Germline V gives CDR1 LNHDA, CDR2 SQIVND (reference sequence). The CDR3 has 13 amino acids. The V end was cut by 7 bases, the J end by 8 bases, with 12 bases between.